A selection of T cell receptor beta chains follows, all from one sample in a study of shared clonotypes between healthy human individuals. This table comes from immunoSEQ multiplex PCR, and its TCRdb copy is limited to in-frame clones, with some not included. The profile shows approximately 500,000 clones, 79% of them singletons. The sequencing input was PBMCs. The receptor set was obtained from a woman aged 40 to 49 in good health. Some clones in this sample may be carry-over from other donors' samples. Each CDR3 is given with its conserved first and last residue. A D gene is named only where the DNA matches it firmly. Not every row has a clone size; where given, it reads once, few, many or a size class.

D gene,clone size,J gene,V gene,CDR3 DNA,CDR3 protein
-,-,TRBJ2-5,TRBV27,TGTGCCAGCAGTCCCCGGGACTTAAGGGAGAAGACCCAGTACTTC,CASSPRDLREKTQYF
TRBD1,-,TRBJ2-7,TRBV27,TGTGCCAGCAGTTTATGGGGACAGTCCTCCGAGCAGTACTTC,CASSLWGQSSEQYF
-,few,TRBJ2-3,TRBV29-1,TGCAGCGTTGAATTCACAGGAACTGGCACAGATACGCAGTATTTT,CSVEFTGTGTDTQYF
-,-,TRBJ2-1,TRBV29-1,TGCAGCGTTGAAGGGGCGGACTATAACAATGAGCAGTTCTTC,CSVEGADYNNEQFF
-,-,TRBJ2-5,TRBV5-5,TGTGCCAGCAGCTTGGCTCCCCCTGAGACCCAGTACTTC,CASSLAPPETQYF
-,few,TRBJ2-5,TRBV9,TGTGCCAGCAGCCCCGGACCTCGGACTACGGGGTCTTTAACGGAGACCCAGTACTTC,CASSPGPRTTGSLTETQYF
-,-,TRBJ2-1,TRBV5-1,TGCGCCAGCAGCCGCTCGGGGGGCGGTGAGCAGTTCTTC,CASSRSGGGEQFF
-,-,TRBJ1-1,TRBV27,TGTGCCAGCAGTTTAGGCCGGGGAAACACTGAAGCTTTCTTT,CASSLGRGNTEAFF
TRBD2,-,TRBJ2-1,TRBV7-3,TGTGCCAGCAGCCCCTTTCGGCCTATTCTAGCGGGAGGGGACAATGAGCAGTTCTTC,CASSPFRPILAGGDNEQFF
-,-,TRBJ2-7,TRBV30,TGTGCCTGGACCCCCTTAGGCGTCGGCGAGCAGTACTTC,CAWTPLGVGEQYF
TRBD1,once,TRBJ1-4,TRBV2,TGTGCCAGCATCAGGGGGCCGAGTGAAAAACTGTTTTTT,CASIRGPSEKLFF
-,-,TRBJ1-2,TRBV27,TGTGCCAGCAGTTTATTTTCGGGAAGCTATGGCTACACCTTC,CASSLFSGSYGYTF
TRBD2,-,TRBJ2-7,TRBV7-2,TGTGCCAGCAGCCCCATACTAGCGGGAGTCCCCTACGAGCAGTACTTC,CASSPILAGVPYEQYF
-,-,TRBJ2-3,TRBV9,TGTGCCAGCAGCCCAGGACAGAGCACAGATACGCAGTATTTT,CASSPGQSTDTQYF
-,-,TRBJ1-1,TRBV29-1,TGCAGCGTTTCGACAAGGACTGAAGCTTTCTTT,CSVSTRTEAFF
-,-,TRBJ2-3,TRBV27,TGTGCCAGCAGTGATTACCGCACAGATACGCAGTATTTT,CASSDYRTDTQYF
-,-,TRBJ2-1,TRBV7-2,TGTGCCAGCAGCTTAGTGGGGATTCTGAATGAGCAGTTCTTC,CASSLVGILNEQFF
-,-,TRBJ2-1,TRBV4-1,TGCGCCAGCAGTCGAATCTCCTACAATGAGCAGTTCTTC,CASSRISYNEQFF
-,-,TRBJ2-7,TRBV20-1,TGCAGTGTTAGAGCGTCTTACGAGCAGTACTTC,CSVRASYEQYF
-,-,TRBJ2-7,TRBV9,TGTGCCAGCAGCTCAGAGGGTGAAAACGAGCAGTACTTC,CASSSEGENEQYF
TRBD1,-,TRBJ2-5,TRBV30,TGTGCCTGGAGGGACAGGGGAAGCTTAGAGACCCAGTACTTC,CAWRDRGSLETQYF
-,-,TRBJ1-1,TRBV5-1,TGCGCCAGCAGCACCCAGGGTAGGGGCACTGAAGCTTTCTTT,CASSTQGRGTEAFF
-,-,TRBJ1-2,TRBV29-1,TGCAGCGTTGAAGATACGGGGAGAACAGGCCGACATGGCTACACCTTC,CSVEDTGRTGRHGYTF
-,-,TRBJ2-7,TRBV6-1,TGTGCCAGCAGCACTGACCCATCCTCCTACGAGCAGTACTTC,CASSTDPSSYEQYF
-,-,TRBJ2-5,TRBV27,TGTGCCAGCAGTGACTACAGGGGAGGGGAGACCCAGTACTTC,CASSDYRGGETQYF
TRBD2,-,TRBJ2-7,TRBV5-1,TGCGCCAGCAGCTTGGTGGCTAGCGGGTCCTACGAGCAGTACTTC,CASSLVASGSYEQYF
-,-,TRBJ2-7,TRBV7-9,TGTGCCAGCAGCTTAGTTGACGAGCAGTACTTC,CASSLVDEQYF
-,-,TRBJ1-4,TRBV28,TGTGCCAGCAGTAGACAGTGGGAAAATGAAAAACTGTTTTTT,CASSRQWENEKLFF
TRBD2,-,TRBJ2-3,TRBV5-1,TGCGCCAGCAGCAGACTAGCGGGAGGGGGAGGCACAGATACGCAGTATTTT,CASSRLAGGGGTDTQYF
-,-,TRBJ1-1,TRBV6-5,TGTGCCAGCAGCTATAGGACCCGCCGAGGTGAAGCTTTCTTT,CASSYRTRRGEAFF
-,-,TRBJ2-5,TRBV6-1,TGTGCCAGCAGTGAAGTCCGAGGTCGGCCTAAAGAGACCCAGTACTTC,CASSEVRGRPKETQYF
TRBD1,-,TRBJ2-7,TRBV2,TGTGCCAGCAGTGGGGGACAGCACTACGAGCAGTACTTC,CASSGGQHYEQYF
-,-,TRBJ2-7,TRBV9,TGTGCCAGCAGCGTAGATGCGGGCGGGCCCTACGAGCAGTACTTC,CASSVDAGGPYEQYF
TRBD1,once,TRBJ1-1,TRBV2,TGTGCCAGCAGGGCCGACAGGGCCTCATATGAAGCTTTCTTT,CASRADRASYEAFF
-,-,TRBJ1-5,TRBV28,TGTGCCAGCAGTTCCCAAGGGGGAGGAGATCAGCCCCAGCATTTT,CASSSQGGGDQPQHF
-,-,TRBJ1-2,TRBV4-2,TGTGCCAGCAGCTTGGATACAGGAGACTATGGCTACACCTTC,CASSLDTGDYGYTF
TRBD2,-,TRBJ2-7,TRBV29-1,TGCAGCGTGGCCGGACTAGCGGGGGCCTACGAGCAGTACTTC,CSVAGLAGAYEQYF
TRBD2,-,TRBJ2-7,TRBV4-3,TGCGCCAGCAGCCCCGGACTAGAGGTCTACGAGCAGTACTTC,CASSPGLEVYEQYF
TRBD1,few,TRBJ2-7,TRBV2,TGTGCCAGCAGTGGGACAGGAGACCCCTACGAGCAGTACTTC,CASSGTGDPYEQYF
TRBD1,-,TRBJ2-5,TRBV11-3,TGTGCCAGCAGCTTAGGCAGGGGGACCGAGACCCAGTACTTC,CASSLGRGTETQYF
-,-,TRBJ1-1,TRBV4-3,TGCGCCAGCAGCCAAGATCGGGCAGCTGAAGCTTTCTTT,CASSQDRAAEAFF
-,-,TRBJ2-7,TRBV28,TGTGCCAGCAGTTTACCTTCCACGAGCCAGCAGTACTTC,CASSLPSTSQQYF
-,-,TRBJ2-2,TRBV4-1,TGCGCCAGCAGCCCCCGGGCTCTGGGGACCGGGGAGCTGTTTTTT,CASSPRALGTGELFF
-,-,TRBJ2-3,TRBV9,TGTGCCAGCAGCGTGTGGGGCCTCCCGAGCACAGATACGCAGTATTTT,CASSVWGLPSTDTQYF
-,-,TRBJ2-5,TRBV5-1,TGCGCCAGCAGCGCACTGACAGTCTACCAAGAGACCCAGTACTTC,CASSALTVYQETQYF
TRBD2,-,TRBJ2-1,TRBV28,TGTGCCAGCAGTTTCCGGACTAGCGGGAGAAATGAGCAGTTCTTC,CASSFRTSGRNEQFF
TRBD1,few,TRBJ1-5,TRBV2,TGTGCCAGCAGCACCCAGGGGGCTGGACAGCCCCAGCATTTT,CASSTQGAGQPQHF
-,-,TRBJ2-2,TRBV18,TGTGCCAGCTCACCACCGAGCGCGAACACCGGGGAGCTGTTTTTT,CASSPPSANTGELFF
-,once,TRBJ1-1,TRBV7-2,TGTGCCAGCAGCTTAGTTTGGAGGGACACTGAAGCTTTCTTT,CASSLVWRDTEAFF
-,-,TRBJ2-7,TRBV5-1,TGCGCCAGCAGCTTGGGGGCGGATTCTTACGAGCAGTACTTC,CASSLGADSYEQYF
TRBD1,-,TRBJ2-7,TRBV5-1,TGCGCCAGCAGCTTGGTGGCAGGGGGCTCCTACGAGCAGTACTTC,CASSLVAGGSYEQYF
-,-,TRBJ2-2,TRBV4-1,TGCGCCAGCAGCCAATCGGGACACCCGGGAACCGGGGAGCTGTTTTTT,CASSQSGHPGTGELFF
TRBD1,-,TRBJ2-2,TRBV7-8,TGTGCCAGCAGCCCGACCGGGACAGGGAACACCGGGGAGCTGTTTTTT,CASSPTGTGNTGELFF
-,-,TRBJ2-7,TRBV5-1,TGCGCCAGCAGCTTTGCAGGTGGCTACGAGCAGTACTTC,CASSFAGGYEQYF
TRBD2,-,TRBJ2-6,TRBV7-2,TGTGCCAGCAGCCCTCGACGACTAGCGAGCTCTGGGGCCAACGTCCTGACTTTC,CASSPRRLASSGANVLTF
-,-,TRBJ2-1,TRBV5-1,TGCGCCAGCAGCTTGGACGACAGTTACAATGAGCAGTTCTTC,CASSLDDSYNEQFF
TRBD2,-,TRBJ2-2,TRBV28,TGTGCCAGCAGTTTATCGCTAGCGGGAGTCTCCGGGGAGCTGTTTTTT,CASSLSLAGVSGELFF
-,-,TRBJ1-1,TRBV5-1,TGCGCCAGCAGCTTGGCCCCCCGGCGGGAAGCTTTCTTT,CASSLAPRREAFF
TRBD2,-,TRBJ2-7,TRBV10-3,TGTGCCATCAAGTCTTCCAGCGGGAAGCGGGAGGGGTCAACCTACGAGCAGTACTTC,CAIKSSSGKREGSTYEQYF